The clone carrying this T cell receptor beta chain turned up a few times. This sample is drawn from a study of blood T cell repertoires in COVID-19. About the study: Donors in the United States, Italy and Spain gave samples during acute or convalescent COVID-19.

V gave up 3 bases and J gave up 2 bases; unmatched junction bases: 5. The germline gives CDR1 SGDLS, CDR2 YYNGEE. CDR3 size: 15 residues. Authors' data handling: It was from reference gene primer amplification that nucleated cell counts were estimated. The data were produced by immunoSEQ multiplex PCR, yet TCRdb's version contains in-frame clones alone and is incomplete. V and J calls and clone size are those listed in that table; D and trimming were worked out from the DNA. The table has 200,000 to 300,000 clones, 80% to 90% seen once. Sequencing used peripheral blood. The chain combines TRBV9 with TRBJ2-7; 10 bases line up with TRBD2. The sequence was obtained from a man aged 45-60 years with acute or convalescent COVID-19. The CDR3 DNA is TGTGCCAGCAGCGGAACTAGCGGGATGGCCTACGAGCAGTACTTC. Translation: CASSGTSGMAYEQYF.